The rows below give T cell receptor beta chains drawn from one sample of a study of blood T cell repertoires in COVID-19. The data were produced by immunoSEQ multiplex PCR, yet TCRdb's version contains in-frame clones alone and is incomplete. This sample has over 150,000 clones, with around 90% found just once. Sequencing was carried out using peripheral blood. Receptors were obtained from a woman in her sixties or seventies who had recovered from COVID-19. Each CDR3 is given with its conserved first and last residue. The D gene is left open where the match is weak. Clone size is not always given. Where it is, it says once, few, many or a class for expanded clones.

j_call: TRBJ1-2
v_call: TRBV2
clone_size: NA
d_call: NA
cdr3_nt: TGTGCCACACGCACCGATAGCTATGGCTACACCTTC
cdr3_aa: CATRTDSYGYTF

j_call: TRBJ1-3
v_call: TRBV6-5
clone_size: NA
d_call: TRBD1
cdr3_nt: TGTGCCAGCGCCTCGACAGGGAACGCCGGAAACACCATATATTTT
cdr3_aa: CASASTGNAGNTIYF

j_call: TRBJ2-7
v_call: TRBV11-1
clone_size: NA
d_call: NA
cdr3_nt: TGTGCCAGCAGCTCCCGAGGGGAGGTCGACGAGCAGTACTTC
cdr3_aa: CASSSRGEVDEQYF

j_call: TRBJ1-1
v_call: TRBV12-3/TRBV12-4
clone_size: once
d_call: TRBD1
cdr3_nt: TGTGCCAGCAGCCTAGGGGGAACAGGGGGAGCTTTCTTT
cdr3_aa: CASSLGGTGGAFF

j_call: TRBJ2-7
v_call: TRBV27
clone_size: few
d_call: TRBD1
cdr3_nt: TGTGCCAGCAGTTTATCTGGGGACAGTGACTCCTACGAGCAGTACTTC
cdr3_aa: CASSLSGDSDSYEQYF

j_call: TRBJ2-2
v_call: TRBV5-1
clone_size: NA
d_call: NA
cdr3_nt: TGCGCCAGCAGCACGGGACAGAACACCGGGGAGCTGTTTTTT
cdr3_aa: CASSTGQNTGELFF

j_call: TRBJ1-1
v_call: TRBV5-1
clone_size: NA
d_call: TRBD1
cdr3_nt: TGCGCCAGCAGCTTGGCGGGACAGGGGGGGACTGAAGCTTTCTTT
cdr3_aa: CASSLAGQGGTEAFF

j_call: TRBJ1-1
v_call: TRBV3-1/TRBV3-2
clone_size: NA
d_call: NA
cdr3_nt: TGTGCCAGCAGCCAAGCCACGACAGGCTGGAACACTGAAGCTTTCTTT
cdr3_aa: CASSQATTGWNTEAFF

j_call: TRBJ1-4
v_call: TRBV7-6
clone_size: NA
d_call: NA
cdr3_nt: TGTGCCAGCAGCTTTCGTACAGGTCTTAATGAAAAACTGTTTTTT
cdr3_aa: CASSFRTGLNEKLFF

j_call: TRBJ1-4
v_call: TRBV7-9
clone_size: NA
d_call: NA
cdr3_nt: TGTGCCAGCAGCTTTGGGTTTTGGCAGGGGAAATTT
cdr3_aa: CASSFGFWQGKF

j_call: TRBJ2-3
v_call: TRBV19
clone_size: NA
d_call: NA
cdr3_nt: TGTGCCAGTAAGGGGGGGTTTATCACAGATACGCAGTATTTT
cdr3_aa: CASKGGFITDTQYF

j_call: TRBJ2-5
v_call: TRBV9
clone_size: NA
d_call: NA
cdr3_nt: TGTGCCAGCAGCGTATCCGGGGAGGTGACCCAGTACTTC
cdr3_aa: CASSVSGEVTQYF

j_call: TRBJ2-3
v_call: TRBV28
clone_size: NA
d_call: NA
cdr3_nt: TGTGCCAGCAGTGCGACAGATACGCAGTATTTT
cdr3_aa: CASSATDTQYF

j_call: TRBJ1-2
v_call: TRBV24-1
clone_size: NA
d_call: NA
cdr3_nt: TGTGCCACAACCGATAAGCAAGAGACATCCGCTAACTATGGCTACACCTTC
cdr3_aa: CATTDKQETSANYGYTF

j_call: TRBJ1-1
v_call: TRBV2
clone_size: NA
d_call: NA
cdr3_nt: TGTGCCAGCAGTGAAGTCACCCAGGGTTGGAACACTGAAGCTTTCTTT
cdr3_aa: CASSEVTQGWNTEAFF

j_call: TRBJ1-2
v_call: TRBV3-1/TRBV3-2
clone_size: NA
d_call: TRBD1
cdr3_nt: TGTGCCAGCAGCCAAGAAGGGGACAGAGGATACACCTTC
cdr3_aa: CASSQEGDRGYTF

j_call: TRBJ1-4
v_call: TRBV7-9
clone_size: NA
d_call: NA
cdr3_nt: TGTGCCAGCAGCTCGGACCGTACGAGACAAACAGGGGAAAAACTGTTTTTT
cdr3_aa: CASSSDRTRQTGEKLFF

j_call: TRBJ2-2
v_call: TRBV6-5
clone_size: NA
d_call: TRBD1
cdr3_nt: TGTGCCAGCAGCCTCGAAAACAGGGGCACCGGGGAGCTGTTTTTT
cdr3_aa: CASSLENRGTGELFF

j_call: TRBJ1-5
v_call: TRBV4-2
clone_size: few
d_call: TRBD1
cdr3_nt: TGTGCCAGCAGCCAGTCGGGACAGCTCAATCAGCCCCAGCATTTT
cdr3_aa: CASSQSGQLNQPQHF

j_call: TRBJ2-5
v_call: TRBV27
clone_size: NA
d_call: TRBD2
cdr3_nt: TGTGCCAGCAGTTCGGGACTAGCGGGCACAGAGACCCAGTACTTC
cdr3_aa: CASSSGLAGTETQYF

j_call: TRBJ1-6
v_call: TRBV6-5
clone_size: NA
d_call: NA
cdr3_nt: TGTGCCAGCAGTTATTCAGACATAAAACCCCTCCACTTT
cdr3_aa: CASSYSDIKPLHF

j_call: TRBJ1-6
v_call: TRBV4-1
clone_size: NA
d_call: NA
cdr3_nt: TGCGCCAGCAGCCAAGGACAGGTCAGCTCCTATAATTCACCCCTCCACTTT
cdr3_aa: CASSQGQVSSYNSPLHF

j_call: TRBJ2-7
v_call: TRBV12-3/TRBV12-4
clone_size: NA
d_call: NA
cdr3_nt: TGTGCCAGCACCGACAGCAGACTGTACGAGCAGTACTTC
cdr3_aa: CASTDSRLYEQYF

j_call: TRBJ2-6
v_call: TRBV7-9
clone_size: NA
d_call: NA
cdr3_nt: TGTGCCAGCAGCTTAGGGGGAGTCTCTGGGGCCAACGTCCTGACTTTC
cdr3_aa: CASSLGGVSGANVLTF

j_call: TRBJ2-7
v_call: TRBV30
clone_size: NA
d_call: NA
cdr3_nt: TGTGCCTGGAGTGTTGGCGGATTCTCCTACGAGCAGTACTTC
cdr3_aa: CAWSVGGFSYEQYF

j_call: TRBJ2-3
v_call: TRBV5-1
clone_size: NA
d_call: NA
cdr3_nt: TGCGCCAGCAGCCTGTCTGACTCAGCCACAGATACGCAGTATTTT
cdr3_aa: CASSLSDSATDTQYF

j_call: TRBJ2-1
v_call: TRBV5-1
clone_size: NA
d_call: TRBD1
cdr3_nt: TGCGCCAGCAGTCCCGGGACAGGGAACTCCTACAATGAGCAGTTCTTC
cdr3_aa: CASSPGTGNSYNEQFF

j_call: TRBJ2-1
v_call: TRBV18
clone_size: NA
d_call: TRBD2
cdr3_nt: TGTGCCAGCTCACCAACTAGCGGGGGTGCTTACAATGAGCAGTTCTTC
cdr3_aa: CASSPTSGGAYNEQFF

j_call: TRBJ2-5
v_call: TRBV19
clone_size: NA
d_call: NA
cdr3_nt: TGTGCCAGTAGTATTTCAAAGATGGGAAGGGGGACCCAGTACTTC
cdr3_aa: CASSISKMGRGTQYF

j_call: TRBJ1-1
v_call: TRBV10-3
clone_size: NA
d_call: TRBD1
cdr3_nt: TGTGCCATCATGGAAGGGACAGGGGGCCAAGGGAACACTGAAGCTTTCTTT
cdr3_aa: CAIMEGTGGQGNTEAFF

j_call: TRBJ1-2
v_call: TRBV6-1
clone_size: NA
d_call: NA
cdr3_nt: TGTGCCAGCAGTGAACAGGGCCTAACTACGAGGTACACCTTC
cdr3_aa: CASSEQGLTTRYTF

j_call: TRBJ1-3
v_call: TRBV4-2
clone_size: NA
d_call: NA
cdr3_nt: TGTGCCAGCAGCCAAGGGTCGGAGGGTTACGGAAACACCATATATTTT
cdr3_aa: CASSQGSEGYGNTIYF

j_call: TRBJ2-5
v_call: TRBV11-2
clone_size: NA
d_call: TRBD2
cdr3_nt: TGTGCCAGCTATGACGGGCTAGCGGGGTTCCAAGAGACCCAGTACTTC
cdr3_aa: CASYDGLAGFQETQYF

j_call: TRBJ2-1
v_call: TRBV28
clone_size: NA
d_call: TRBD1
cdr3_nt: TGTGCCAGCAGCCCCAACAGGGGGCGGAATGAGCAGTTCTTC
cdr3_aa: CASSPNRGRNEQFF

j_call: TRBJ2-7
v_call: TRBV9
clone_size: NA
d_call: TRBD1
cdr3_nt: TGTGCCAGCAGCGTCGGGACAGGGGTCTACGAGCAGTACTTC
cdr3_aa: CASSVGTGVYEQYF

j_call: TRBJ2-5
v_call: TRBV21-1
clone_size: NA
d_call: NA
cdr3_nt: TGTGCCAGCAGCAAATCGCGACGGGGGGGCGAAGGGAAAGAGACCCAGTACTTC
cdr3_aa: CASSKSRRGGEGKETQYF

j_call: TRBJ2-3
v_call: TRBV9
clone_size: NA
d_call: NA
cdr3_nt: TGTGCCAGCAGCGGCGAGACAGGAAATACGCAGTATTTT
cdr3_aa: CASSGETGNTQYF

j_call: TRBJ2-2
v_call: TRBV6-5
clone_size: NA
d_call: TRBD1
cdr3_nt: TGTGCCAGCAGTCAGACCGGGACAGGGACCGGGGAGCTGTTTTTT
cdr3_aa: CASSQTGTGTGELFF

j_call: TRBJ1-6
v_call: TRBV9
clone_size: NA
d_call: NA
cdr3_nt: TGTGCCAGCAGCGTAGAACTAAATTCACCCCTCCACTTT
cdr3_aa: CASSVELNSPLHF

j_call: TRBJ2-3
v_call: TRBV5-6
clone_size: NA
d_call: NA
cdr3_nt: TGTGCCAGCAGCTTGTCGGGGGCAGATACGCAGTATTTT
cdr3_aa: CASSLSGADTQYF

j_call: TRBJ2-3
v_call: TRBV5-1
clone_size: NA
d_call: TRBD1
cdr3_nt: TGCGCCAGCAGCTTGGGGGGACAGCCCACAGATACGCAGTATTTT
cdr3_aa: CASSLGGQPTDTQYF

j_call: TRBJ2-3
v_call: TRBV19
clone_size: NA
d_call: NA
cdr3_nt: TGTGCCAGTAGTGGGAGGTCTGGCACAGATACGCAGTATTTT
cdr3_aa: CASSGRSGTDTQYF

j_call: TRBJ2-3
v_call: TRBV7-9
clone_size: NA
d_call: TRBD2
cdr3_nt: TGTGCCAGCAGCATAGGACTAGTAGATACGCAGTATTTT
cdr3_aa: CASSIGLVDTQYF

j_call: TRBJ2-5
v_call: TRBV18
clone_size: few
d_call: TRBD1
cdr3_nt: TGTGCCAGCTCAGACACGACAGGGGTGGGAGAGACCCAGTACTTC
cdr3_aa: CASSDTTGVGETQYF

j_call: TRBJ2-1
v_call: TRBV27
clone_size: NA
d_call: TRBD1
cdr3_nt: TGTGCCAGCAGATCATACCCCACTCAGGGGGCCTACAATGAGCAGTTCTTC
cdr3_aa: CASRSYPTQGAYNEQFF

j_call: TRBJ1-2
v_call: TRBV27
clone_size: NA
d_call: NA
cdr3_nt: TGTGCCAGCAACTCCGCCGGCTTGGGGCCAGGGGGCTACACCTTC
cdr3_aa: CASNSAGLGPGGYTF

j_call: TRBJ2-3
v_call: TRBV5-5
clone_size: NA
d_call: TRBD2
cdr3_nt: TGTGCCAGCAGCCCCCGGGGTTTGCGGGGGAGCACAGATACGCAGTATTTT
cdr3_aa: CASSPRGLRGSTDTQYF

j_call: TRBJ2-2
v_call: TRBV30
clone_size: NA
d_call: NA
cdr3_nt: TGTGCCTGGAGGGTAGGGGGTGTCGGCACCGGGGAGCTGTTTTTT
cdr3_aa: CAWRVGGVGTGELFF

j_call: TRBJ2-2
v_call: TRBV5-1
clone_size: NA
d_call: TRBD2
cdr3_nt: TGCGCCAGCAGCTTGGTACTAGCGGACACCGGGGAGCTGTTTTTT
cdr3_aa: CASSLVLADTGELFF

j_call: TRBJ1-2
v_call: TRBV2
clone_size: NA
d_call: NA
cdr3_nt: TGTGCCAGCAGTGTCCGGGACACCCATAATGGCTACACCTTC
cdr3_aa: CASSVRDTHNGYTF

j_call: TRBJ2-7
v_call: TRBV18
clone_size: NA
d_call: TRBD1
cdr3_nt: TGTGCCAGCTCACCAGCAGGAGGGACAGGCGCCTACGAGCAGTACTTC
cdr3_aa: CASSPAGGTGAYEQYF

j_call: TRBJ1-1
v_call: TRBV28
clone_size: NA
d_call: NA
cdr3_nt: TGTGCCAGCAGTCTCTGGGGGGGGCAGCTTGCGTCTTTCTTT
cdr3_aa: CASSLWGGQLASFF

j_call: TRBJ2-1
v_call: TRBV5-1
clone_size: NA
d_call: TRBD2
cdr3_nt: TGCGCCAGCACGGGAGGGAATGAGCAGTTCTTC
cdr3_aa: CASTGGNEQFF

j_call: TRBJ1-3
v_call: TRBV4-1
clone_size: NA
d_call: TRBD1
cdr3_nt: TGCGCCAGCAGCCCGCTGCCGGGACAGATTCGAATCGGAAACACCATATATTTT
cdr3_aa: CASSPLPGQIRIGNTIYF